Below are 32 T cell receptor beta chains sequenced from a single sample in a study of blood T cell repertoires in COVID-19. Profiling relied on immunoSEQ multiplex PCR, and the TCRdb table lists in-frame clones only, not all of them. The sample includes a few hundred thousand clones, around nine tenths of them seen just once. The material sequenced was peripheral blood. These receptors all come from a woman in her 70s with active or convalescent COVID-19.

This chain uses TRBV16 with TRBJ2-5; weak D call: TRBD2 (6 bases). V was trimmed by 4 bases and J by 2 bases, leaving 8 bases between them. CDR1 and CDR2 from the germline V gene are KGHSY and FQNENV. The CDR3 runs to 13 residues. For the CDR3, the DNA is TGTGCCAGCAGCCCCGGGAGACAAGAGACCCAGTACTTC. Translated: CASSPGRQETQYF.

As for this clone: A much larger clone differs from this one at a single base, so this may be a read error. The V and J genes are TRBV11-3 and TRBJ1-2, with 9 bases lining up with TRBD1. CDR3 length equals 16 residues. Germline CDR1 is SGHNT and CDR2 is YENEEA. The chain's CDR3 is CASSPRDRDPSYDYTF. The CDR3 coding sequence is TGTGCCAGCAGCCCCCGGGACAGGGACCCTTCCTATGACTACACCTTC.

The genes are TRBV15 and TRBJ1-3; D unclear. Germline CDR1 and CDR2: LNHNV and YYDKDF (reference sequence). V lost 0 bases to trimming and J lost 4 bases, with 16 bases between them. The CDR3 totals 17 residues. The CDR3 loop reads CATSRDRQVGRGNTIYF. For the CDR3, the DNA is TGTGCCACCAGCAGAGATAGGCAAGTGGGGAGAGGAAACACCATATATTTT.

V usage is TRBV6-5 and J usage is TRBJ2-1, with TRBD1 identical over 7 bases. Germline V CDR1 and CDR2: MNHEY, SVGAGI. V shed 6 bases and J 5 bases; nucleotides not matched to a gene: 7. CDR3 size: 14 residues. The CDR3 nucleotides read TGTGCCAGCAGGTCCGGGACAGTAGACAATGAGCAGTTCTTC. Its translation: CASRSGTVDNEQFF.

In nucleotides, the CDR3 is TGTGCCAGCAGCCAACTGCGGGACTTATACTACGAGCAGTACTTC. Encoded protein: CASSQLRDLYYEQYF. The chain joins TRBV4-2 to TRBJ2-7, with D perhaps TRBD2 (6 bases). CDR3 length: 15 residues. With 2 bases removed from V and 3 bases from J, the gap between germline ends came to 14 bases. Germline V gene sequence: CDR1 LGHNA, CDR2 YNFKEQ.

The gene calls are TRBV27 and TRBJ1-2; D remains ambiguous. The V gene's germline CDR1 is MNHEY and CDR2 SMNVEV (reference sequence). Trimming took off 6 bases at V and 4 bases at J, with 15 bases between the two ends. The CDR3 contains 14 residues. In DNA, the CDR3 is TGTGCCAGCAGCCCGAGTCGGGAGCTCTATGGCTACACCTTC. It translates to CASSPSRELYGYTF.

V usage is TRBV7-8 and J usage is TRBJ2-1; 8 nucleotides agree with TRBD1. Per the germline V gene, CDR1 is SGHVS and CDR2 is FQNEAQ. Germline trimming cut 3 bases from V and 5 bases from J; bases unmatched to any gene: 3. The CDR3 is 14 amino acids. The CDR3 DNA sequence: TGTGCCAGCAGCTTTGCAGGGGGCCACAATGAGCAGTTCTTC. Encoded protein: CASSFAGGHNEQFF. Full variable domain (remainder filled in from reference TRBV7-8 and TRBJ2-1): GAGVSQSPRYKVAKRGQDVALRCDPISGHVSLFWYQQALGQGPEFLTYFQNEAQLDKSGLPSDRFFAERPEGSVSTLKIQRTQQEDSAVYLCASSFAGGHNEQFFGPGTRLTVL.

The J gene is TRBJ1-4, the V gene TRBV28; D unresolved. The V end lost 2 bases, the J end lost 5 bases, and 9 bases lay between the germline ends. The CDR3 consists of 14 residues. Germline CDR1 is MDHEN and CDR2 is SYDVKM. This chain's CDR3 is CASSLPGPNEKLFF. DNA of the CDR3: TGTGCCAGCAGTTTACCAGGTCCCAATGAAAAACTGTTTTTT.

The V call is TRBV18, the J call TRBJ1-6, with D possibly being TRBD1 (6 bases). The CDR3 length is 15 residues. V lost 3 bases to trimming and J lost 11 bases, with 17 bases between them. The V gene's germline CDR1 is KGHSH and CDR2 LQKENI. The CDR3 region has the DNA TGTGCCAGCTCACCGGCGCCAGGGGCCGGGCCACCCCTCCACTTT. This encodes CASSPAPGAGPPLHF. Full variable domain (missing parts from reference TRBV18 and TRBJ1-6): NAGVMQNPRHLVRRRGQEARLRCSPMKGHSHVYWYRQLPEEGLKFMVYLQKENIIDESGMPKERFSAEFPKEGPSILRIQQVVRGDSAAYFCASSPAPGAGPPLHFGNGTRLTVT.

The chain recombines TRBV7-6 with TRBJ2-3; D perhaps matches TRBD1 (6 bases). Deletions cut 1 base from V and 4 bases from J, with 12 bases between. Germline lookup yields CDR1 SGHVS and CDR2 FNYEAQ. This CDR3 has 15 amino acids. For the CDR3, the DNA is TGTGCCAGCAGCTTAGTACTAGGGGGTTCAGATACGCAGTATTTT. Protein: CASSLVLGGSDTQYF.

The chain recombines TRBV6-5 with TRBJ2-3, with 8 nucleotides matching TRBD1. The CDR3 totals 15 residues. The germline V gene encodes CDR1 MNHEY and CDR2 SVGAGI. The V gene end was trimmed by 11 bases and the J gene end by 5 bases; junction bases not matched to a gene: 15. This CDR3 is CAVSRGLYGEDTQYF. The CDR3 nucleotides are TGTGCCGTCAGCAGGGGGCTTTACGGGGAAGATACGCAGTATTTT.

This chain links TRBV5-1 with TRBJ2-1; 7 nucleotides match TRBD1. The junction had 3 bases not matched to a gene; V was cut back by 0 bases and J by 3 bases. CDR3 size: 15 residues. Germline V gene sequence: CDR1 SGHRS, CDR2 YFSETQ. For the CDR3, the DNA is TGCGCCAGCAGCTTGGGAGGGGGCAGCTACAATGAGCAGTTCTTC. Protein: CASSLGGGSYNEQFF.

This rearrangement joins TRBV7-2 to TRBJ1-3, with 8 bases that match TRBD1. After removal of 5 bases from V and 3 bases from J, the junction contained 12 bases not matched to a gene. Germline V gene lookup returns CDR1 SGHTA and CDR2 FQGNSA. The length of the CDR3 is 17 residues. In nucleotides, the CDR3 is TGTGCCAGCAGCCCCTTATTATTCGGGACAGGTGGAAACACCATATATTTT. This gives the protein CASSPLLFGTGGNTIYF.

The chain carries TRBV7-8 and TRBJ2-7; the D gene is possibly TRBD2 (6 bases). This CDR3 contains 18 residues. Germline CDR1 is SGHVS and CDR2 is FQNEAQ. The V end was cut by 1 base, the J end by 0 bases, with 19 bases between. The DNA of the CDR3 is TGTGCCAGCAGCTTAGAATCGGGGGTGAACGGATACTCCTACGAGCAGTACTTC. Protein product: CASSLESGVNGYSYEQYF. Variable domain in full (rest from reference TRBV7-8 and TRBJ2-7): GAGVSQSPRYKVAKRGQDVALRCDPISGHVSLFWYQQALGQGPEFLTYFQNEAQLDKSGLPSDRFFAERPEGSVSTLKIQRTQQEDSAVYLCASSLESGVNGYSYEQYFGPGTRLTVT.

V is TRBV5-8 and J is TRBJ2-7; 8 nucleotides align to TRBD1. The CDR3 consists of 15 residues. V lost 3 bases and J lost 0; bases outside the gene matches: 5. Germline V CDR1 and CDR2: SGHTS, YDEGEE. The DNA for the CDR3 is TGTGCCAGCAGCTCGGGACAGGCTAACTCCTACGAGCAGTACTTC. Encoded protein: CASSSGQANSYEQYF.

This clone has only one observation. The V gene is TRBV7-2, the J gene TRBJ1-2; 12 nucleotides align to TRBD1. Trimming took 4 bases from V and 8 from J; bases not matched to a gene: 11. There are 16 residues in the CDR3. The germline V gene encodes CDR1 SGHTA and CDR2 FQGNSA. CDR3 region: CASSSSPGQGAVGYTF. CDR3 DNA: TGTGCCAGCAGCTCCAGTCCGGGACAGGGGGCGGTAGGCTACACCTTC. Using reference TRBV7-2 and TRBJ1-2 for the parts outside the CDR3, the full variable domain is GAGVSQSPSNKVTEKGKDVELRCDPISGHTALYWYRQSLGQGLEFLIYFQGNSAPDKSGLPSDRFSAERTGGSVSTLTIQRTQQEDSAVYLCASSSSPGQGAVGYTFGSGTRLTVV.

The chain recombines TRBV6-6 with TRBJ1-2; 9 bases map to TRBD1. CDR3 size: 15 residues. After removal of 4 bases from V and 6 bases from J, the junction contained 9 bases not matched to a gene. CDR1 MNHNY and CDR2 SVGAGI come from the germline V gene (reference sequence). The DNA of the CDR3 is TGTGCCAGCAGTTCGACAGGGGGGACTCGGAATGGCTACACCTTC. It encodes CASSSTGGTRNGYTF.

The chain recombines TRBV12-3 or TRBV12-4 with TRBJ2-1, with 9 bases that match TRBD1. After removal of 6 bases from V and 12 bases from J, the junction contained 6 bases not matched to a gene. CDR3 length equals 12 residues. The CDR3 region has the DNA TGTGCCAGCAGCCGGACAGGGGAAAGGCAGTTCTTC. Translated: CASSRTGERQFF.

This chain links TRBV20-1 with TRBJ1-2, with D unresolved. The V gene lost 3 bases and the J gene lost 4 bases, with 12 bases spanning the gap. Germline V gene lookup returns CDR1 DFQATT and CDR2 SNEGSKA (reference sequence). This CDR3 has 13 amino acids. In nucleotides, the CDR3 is TGCAGTGCTAGTCCCAGGATTCTCTATGGCTACACCTTC. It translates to CSASPRILYGYTF.

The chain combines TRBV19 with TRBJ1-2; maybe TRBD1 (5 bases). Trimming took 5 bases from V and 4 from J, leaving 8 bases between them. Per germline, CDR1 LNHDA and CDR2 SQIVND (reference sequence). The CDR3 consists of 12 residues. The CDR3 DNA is TGTGCCAGTAGTGCGGGACCCTATGGCTACACCTTC. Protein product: CASSAGPYGYTF. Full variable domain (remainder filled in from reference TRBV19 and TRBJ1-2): DGGITQSPKYLFRKEGQNVTLSCEQNLNHDAMYWYRQDPGQGLRLIYYSQIVNDFQKGDIAEGYSVSREKKESFPLTVTSAQKNPTAFYLCASSAGPYGYTFGSGTRLTVV.

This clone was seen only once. Here the CDR3 reads CASSLAGGSYNEQFF. The CDR3, as DNA: TGTGCCAGCAGCTTAGCGGGGGGAAGCTACAATGAGCAGTTCTTC. V is TRBV3-1 (or the pseudogene TRBV3-2) and J is TRBJ2-1, with 10 bases fitting TRBD2. The germline V gene encodes CDR1 LGHDT and CDR2 YNNKEL (reference sequence). The CDR3 extends over 15 amino acids. V was clipped by 5 bases and J by 3 bases; unmatched bases: 4.

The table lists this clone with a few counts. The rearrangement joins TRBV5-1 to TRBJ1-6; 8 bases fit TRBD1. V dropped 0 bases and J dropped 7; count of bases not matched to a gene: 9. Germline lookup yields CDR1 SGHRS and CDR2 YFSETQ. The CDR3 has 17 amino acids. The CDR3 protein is CASSLALLGQGNSPLHF. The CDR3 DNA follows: TGCGCCAGCAGCTTGGCGCTCCTTGGACAGGGAAATTCACCCCTCCACTTT.

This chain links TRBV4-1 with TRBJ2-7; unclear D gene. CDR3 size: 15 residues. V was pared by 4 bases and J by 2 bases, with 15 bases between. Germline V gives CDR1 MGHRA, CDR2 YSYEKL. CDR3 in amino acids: CASSPSMARTYEQYF. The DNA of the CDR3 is TGCGCCAGCAGCCCCAGCATGGCTAGGACCTACGAGCAGTACTTC.

The CDR3 sequence is CASSSGLAGTGELFF. The CDR3 coding sequence is TGTGCCAGCAGTTCCGGACTAGCAGGCACCGGGGAGCTGTTTTTT. This chain links TRBV6-6 with TRBJ2-2, with 8 bases that match TRBD2. Germline CDR1 MNHNY, CDR2 SVGAGI (reference sequence). V trimming: 4 bases; J trimming: 4 bases; junction bases outside the gene matches: 5. This CDR3 has 15 residues.

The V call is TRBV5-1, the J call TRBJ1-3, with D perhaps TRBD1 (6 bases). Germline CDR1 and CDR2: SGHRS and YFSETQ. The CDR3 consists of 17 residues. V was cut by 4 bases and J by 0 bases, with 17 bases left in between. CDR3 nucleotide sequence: TGCGCCAGCAGCGCCGTTCCGGGACAATTCTCTGGAAACACCATATATTTT. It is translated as CASSAVPGQFSGNTIYF.

CDR3 sequence (DNA): TGTGCCAGCAGCTCCTCGGACAGGGGTCCCTACGAGCAGTACTTC. This encodes CASSSSDRGPYEQYF. V and J are TRBV11-2 and TRBJ2-7, with 9 positions matching TRBD1. This CDR3 region has 15 residues. The trim removed 4 bases at V and 2 bases at J, leaving 6 bases unmatched. Germline lookup yields CDR1 SGHAT and CDR2 FQNNGV.

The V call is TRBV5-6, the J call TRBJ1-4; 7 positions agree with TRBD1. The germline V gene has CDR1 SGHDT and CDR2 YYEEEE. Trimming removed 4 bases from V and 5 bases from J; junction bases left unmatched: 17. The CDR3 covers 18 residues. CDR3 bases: TGTGCCAGCAGCAAGACAGGGAGTCACGTCATCGCCAATGAAAAACTGTTTTTT. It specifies CASSKTGSHVIANEKLFF.

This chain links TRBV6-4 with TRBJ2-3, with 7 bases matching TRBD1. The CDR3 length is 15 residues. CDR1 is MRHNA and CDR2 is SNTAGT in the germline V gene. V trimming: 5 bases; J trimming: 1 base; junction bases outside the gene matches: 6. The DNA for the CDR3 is TGTGCCAGCAGTCTCCGGGACAGAGGCACAGATACGCAGTATTTT. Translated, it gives CASSLRDRGTDTQYF.

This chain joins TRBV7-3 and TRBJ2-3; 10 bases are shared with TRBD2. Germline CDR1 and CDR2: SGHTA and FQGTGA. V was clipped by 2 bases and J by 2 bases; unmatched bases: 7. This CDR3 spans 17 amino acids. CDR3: CASSLSVAGGFTDTQYF. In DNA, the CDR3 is TGTGCCAGCAGCTTATCCGTAGCGGGGGGTTTCACAGATACGCAGTATTTT.

The CDR3, as DNA: TGTGCCAGCTCACCACGACACGACCCGAACACTGAAGCTTTCTTT. Protein product: CASSPRHDPNTEAFF. J is TRBJ1-1 and V is TRBV18; the D is unclear. The V gene lost 1 base and the J gene lost 1 base, with 10 bases spanning the gap. The CDR3 covers 15 residues. The germline V gene has CDR1 KGHSH and CDR2 LQKENI. Drawing the rest from reference TRBV18 and TRBJ1-1, the complete variable domain is NAGVMQNPRHLVRRRGQEARLRCSPMKGHSHVYWYRQLPEEGLKFMVYLQKENIIDESGMPKERFSAEFPKEGPSILRIQQVVRGDSAAYFCASSPRHDPNTEAFFGQGTRLTVV.

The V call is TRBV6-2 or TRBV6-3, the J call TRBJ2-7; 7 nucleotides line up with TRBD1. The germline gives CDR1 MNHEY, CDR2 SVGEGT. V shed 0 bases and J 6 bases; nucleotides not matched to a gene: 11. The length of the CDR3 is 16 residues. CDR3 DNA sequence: TGTGCCAGCAGTTACTCGAGGGGGACAGCCGCCTCCGAGCAGTACTTC. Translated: CASSYSRGTAASEQYF.

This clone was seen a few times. The chain's CDR3 is CASSTLGRYEQYF. The CDR3 nucleotides are TGTGCCAGTAGTACTCTGGGGCGATACGAGCAGTACTTC. This sequence joins TRBV19 and TRBJ2-7; D may be TRBD1 (5 bases). V was shortened by 4 bases and J by 4 bases, with 11 bases between the two germline ends. The CDR3 loop spans 13 amino acids. Per germline, CDR1 LNHDA and CDR2 SQIVND (reference sequence). The full variable domain, completed using reference TRBV19 and TRBJ2-7, is DGGITQSPKYLFRKEGQNVTLSCEQNLNHDAMYWYRQDPGQGLRLIYYSQIVNDFQKGDIAEGYSVSREKKESFPLTVTSAQKNPTAFYLCASSTLGRYEQYFGPGTRLTVT.